Listed below are T cell receptor beta chains from one sample, sequenced in a study of T cell responses to AZD1222 COVID-19 vaccine. Repertoires were generated with immunoSEQ multiplex PCR, while TCRdb's copy carries only in-frame clones and drops some. This table holds 30,000 to 35,000 clones, approximately 80% found once. Sequencing used peripheral blood, obtained 28 days after the second AZD1222 dose. The origin of the receptors is an adult who received the AZD1222 COVID-19 vaccine. The CDR3 runs from the conserved cysteine through the conserved F or W. Each record gives: J gene, D gene, clone size, V gene, CDR3 protein, CDR3 DNA. D genes are given only for firm matches. Size tells how often a clone was seen (once, few, many) or the class of an expanded clone, and some rows leave it out.

TRBJ2-5 | . | . | TRBV24-1 | CATSAGGGLGVETQYF | TGTGCCACCAGTGCAGGGGGGGGTTTAGGAGTAGAGACCCAGTACTTC
TRBJ2-1 | TRBD2 | . | TRBV3-1/TRBV3-2 | CASSRGTSGGEGYNEQFF | TGTGCCAGCAGCCGAGGGACTAGCGGGGGGGAAGGGTACAATGAGCAGTTCTTC
TRBJ1-1 | . | . | TRBV5-5 | CASSYYSTVMNTEAFF | TGTGCCAGCAGCTACTACTCAACAGTTATGAACACTGAAGCTTTCTTT
TRBJ1-1 | TRBD1 | . | TRBV7-6 | CASSSPVGTAVNTEAFF | TGTGCCAGCAGCTCCCCAGTTGGGACAGCGGTTAACACTGAAGCTTTCTTT
TRBJ1-2 | TRBD1 | . | TRBV6-5 | CASSSGTEHGYTF | TGTGCCAGCAGTTCCGGGACAGAACATGGCTACACCTTC
TRBJ2-3 | . | . | TRBV5-6 | CASSLVAWDTQYF | TGTGCCAGCAGCTTGGTAGCGTGGGATACGCAGTATTTT
TRBJ2-2 | . | . | TRBV7-2 | CASSSYTGELFF | TGTGCCAGCAGCTCCTACACCGGGGAGCTGTTTTTT
TRBJ1-1 | TRBD1 | . | TRBV7-9 | CASYLPSGTGNTEAFF | TGTGCCAGCTACCTACCCTCCGGGACAGGGAACACTGAAGCTTTCTTT
TRBJ2-5 | . | . | TRBV3-1/TRBV3-2 | CASSQDQSETQYF | TGTGCCAGCAGCCAAGATCAATCCGAGACCCAGTACTTC
TRBJ1-1 | . | . | TRBV27 | CASRLSLLNTEAFF | TGTGCCAGCAGGTTGTCGCTGCTGAACACTGAAGCTTTCTTT
TRBJ2-3 | . | . | TRBV21-1 | CASSNRCITDTQYF | TGTGCCAGCAGCAATAGGTGCATTACAGATACGCAGTATTTT
TRBJ1-1 | . | . | TRBV11-3 | CASSLGTASLTEAFF | TGTGCCAGCAGCTTAGGGACCGCTAGCCTCACTGAAGCTTTCTTT
TRBJ1-1 | . | . | TRBV5-6 | CASSLVVSGIGRGAFF | TGTGCCAGCAGCTTGGTCGTATCAGGGATAGGACGGGGAGCTTTCTTT
TRBJ2-5 | TRBD1 | . | TRBV5-1 | CASSLAPGQPGETQYF | TGCGCCAGCAGCTTGGCTCCGGGACAGCCGGGGGAGACCCAGTACTTC
TRBJ1-1 | . | . | TRBV12-3/TRBV12-4 | CASRWGNTEAFF | TGTGCCAGCAGGTGGGGTAACACTGAAGCTTTCTTT
TRBJ1-1 | . | . | TRBV5-4 | CASSSLEYEAFF | TGTGCCAGCAGTTCCCTGGAGTATGAAGCTTTCTTT
TRBJ2-1 | TRBD2 | few | TRBV19 | CASSVTSGGVNEQFF | TGTGCCAGTAGTGTGACTAGCGGGGGGGTTAATGAGCAGTTCTTC
TRBJ2-2 | . | . | TRBV11-3 | CASSSHMTVNTGELFF | TGTGCCAGCAGCTCACACATGACAGTGAACACCGGGGAGCTGTTTTTT
TRBJ2-5 | TRBD2 | . | TRBV25-1 | CASSQTSGAETQYF | TGTGCCAGCAGCCAGACTAGCGGGGCGGAGACCCAGTACTTC
TRBJ1-1 | . | . | TRBV5-1 | CASSSTGTFNTEAFF | TGCGCCAGCAGCTCCACCGGGACTTTTAACACTGAAGCTTTCTTT
TRBJ2-2 | TRBD2 | . | TRBV5-1 | CASSPKTSGNTGELFF | TGCGCCAGCAGCCCCAAGACTAGCGGGAACACCGGGGAGCTGTTTTTT
TRBJ1-2 | . | once | TRBV19 | CASSIPNYGYTF | TGTGCCAGTAGTATACCTAACTATGGCTACACCTTC
TRBJ2-7 | . | . | TRBV7-9 | CASSLEDGQAIYEQYF | TGTGCCAGCAGCTTAGAAGACGGGCAGGCTATCTACGAGCAGTACTTC
TRBJ1-4 | . | . | TRBV9 | CASSVAMASNEKLFF | TGTGCCAGCAGCGTAGCTATGGCGTCTAATGAAAAACTGTTTTTT
TRBJ2-2 | . | . | TRBV6-5 | CASSYRDTGELFF | TGTGCCAGCAGTTACAGGGACACCGGGGAGCTGTTTTTT
TRBJ2-7 | TRBD1 | . | TRBV18 | CASSLPNSRGQYEQYF | TGTGCCAGCTCACTTCCTAACTCCAGGGGGCAGTACGAGCAGTACTTC
TRBJ2-1 | . | . | TRBV24-1 | CATSTLTEQFF | TGTGCCACCAGTACCCTAACTGAGCAGTTCTTC
TRBJ2-2 | TRBD2 | . | TRBV3-1/TRBV3-2 | CASSQGLAETGELFF | TGTGCCAGCAGCCAAGGTCTAGCGGAAACCGGGGAGCTGTTTTTT